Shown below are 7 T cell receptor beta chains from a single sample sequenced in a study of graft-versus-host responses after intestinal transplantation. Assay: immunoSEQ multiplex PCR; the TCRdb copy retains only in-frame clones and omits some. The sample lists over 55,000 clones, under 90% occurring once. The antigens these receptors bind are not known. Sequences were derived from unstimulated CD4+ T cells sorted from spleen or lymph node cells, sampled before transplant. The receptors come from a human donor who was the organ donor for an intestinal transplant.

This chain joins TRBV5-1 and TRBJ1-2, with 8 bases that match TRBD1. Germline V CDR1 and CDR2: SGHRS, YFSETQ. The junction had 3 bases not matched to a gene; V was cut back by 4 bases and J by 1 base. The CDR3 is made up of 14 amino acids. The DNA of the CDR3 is TGCGCCAGCAGCACGGGACAGGTTAACTATGGCTACACCTTC. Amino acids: CASSTGQVNYGYTF.

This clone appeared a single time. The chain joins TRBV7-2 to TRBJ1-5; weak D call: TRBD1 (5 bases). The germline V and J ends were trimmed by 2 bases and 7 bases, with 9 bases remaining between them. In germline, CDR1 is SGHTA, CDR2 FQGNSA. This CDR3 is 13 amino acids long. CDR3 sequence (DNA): TGTGCCAGCAGCTTATTCGGGGGACAGCCCCAGCATTTT. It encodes CASSLFGGQPQHF.

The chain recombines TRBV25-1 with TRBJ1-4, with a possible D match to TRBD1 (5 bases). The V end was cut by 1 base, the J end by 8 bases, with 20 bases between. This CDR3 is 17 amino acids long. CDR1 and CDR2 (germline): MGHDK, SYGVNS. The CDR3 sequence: CASSEWGRGDGGEKLFF. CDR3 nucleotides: TGTGCCAGCAGTGAATGGGGCCGGGGGGACGGTGGCGAAAAACTGTTTTTT.

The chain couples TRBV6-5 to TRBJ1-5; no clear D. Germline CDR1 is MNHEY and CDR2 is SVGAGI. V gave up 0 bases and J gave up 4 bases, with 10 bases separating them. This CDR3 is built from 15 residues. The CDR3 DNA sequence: TGTGCCAGCAGTTACTCGTTGTTAGCGAATCAGCCCCAGCATTTT. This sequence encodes CASSYSLLANQPQHF.

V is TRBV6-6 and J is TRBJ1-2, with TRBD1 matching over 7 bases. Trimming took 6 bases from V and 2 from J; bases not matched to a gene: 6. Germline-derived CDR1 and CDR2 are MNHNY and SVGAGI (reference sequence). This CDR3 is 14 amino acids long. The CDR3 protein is CASREGQLNYGYTF. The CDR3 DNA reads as TGTGCCAGCAGGGAGGGACAGTTAAACTATGGCTACACCTTC.

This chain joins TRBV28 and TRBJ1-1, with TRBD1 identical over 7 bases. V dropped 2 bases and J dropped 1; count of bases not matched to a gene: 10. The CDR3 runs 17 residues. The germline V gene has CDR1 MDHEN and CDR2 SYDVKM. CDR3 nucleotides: TGTGCCAGCAGTTTAACAGGGGTGGCCGGCCGGAACACTGAAGCTTTCTTT. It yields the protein CASSLTGVAGRNTEAFF.

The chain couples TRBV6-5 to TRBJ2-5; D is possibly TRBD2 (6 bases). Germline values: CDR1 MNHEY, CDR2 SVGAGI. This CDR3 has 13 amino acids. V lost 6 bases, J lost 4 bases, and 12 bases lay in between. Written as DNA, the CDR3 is TGTGCCAGCAGCAAGCCGGGACTAGAGACCCAGTACTTC. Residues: CASSKPGLETQYF.